The rows below give T cell receptor beta chains drawn from one sample of a study of T cells expressing NK-cell markers. Reprocessing the 5' RACE reads, TCRdb reports a single entry for every CDR3 protein and omits DNA. This listing includes about 440,000 distinct CDR3 sequences. Sample: blood T cells: a sorted CD56 or NKG2C T cell subset, CD4+ or CD8+ T cells, or bulk PBMC T cells (not recorded which). These TCRs come from a woman between 18 and 70 years old in good health. The CDR3 runs from the conserved cysteine through the conserved F or W.

TRBJ2-1 TRBV27 17 CASSLPGLAGENNEQFF
TRBJ2-5 TRBV5-1 12 CASSLEQETQYF
TRBJ2-2 TRBV11-2 14 CASSSEANTGELFF
TRBJ2-3 TRBV6-5 15 CASSYAQRGRNTQYF
TRBJ2-3 TRBV30 15 CAWSVGTGTTDTQYF
TRBJ2-5 TRBV6-1 15 CASSGTGTSIETQYF
TRBJ2-3 TRBV5-1 16 CASSLEGRPVTDTQYF
TRBJ2-3 TRBV5-4 14 CASSTGPSTDTQYF
TRBJ2-7 TRBV7-9 16 CASSSRTSGVLYEQYF
TRBJ2-5 TRBV6-1 14 CASTPGRGQETQYF
TRBJ2-7 TRBV12-3/TRBV12-4 15 CASSLAQGITYEQYF
TRBJ2-3 TRBV20-1 15 CSARDRLAGTDTQYF
TRBJ2-3 TRBV7-2 15 CASSPWTEITDTQYF
TRBJ1-1 TRBV9 13 CASSVARGTEAFF
TRBJ1-6 TRBV5-1 15 CASSGTGRSDSPLHF
TRBJ2-1 TRBV7-9 15 CASSFRLAEPNEQFF
TRBJ2-3 TRBV5-4 14 CASSPSGPTDTQYF
TRBJ1-1 TRBV3-1 14 CASSQGAPLWRAFF
TRBJ2-2 TRBV18 15 CASSPWDPNTGELFF
TRBJ2-4 TRBV9 20 CASSSRGTGGSTHSKNIQYF
TRBJ2-4 TRBV7-3 14 CASSTRQGRNIQYF
TRBJ1-5 TRBV28 14 CASTTGGDGQPQHF
TRBJ1-4 TRBV5-1 16 CASSLEGSRANEKLFF
TRBJ2-5 TRBV12-3/TRBV12-4 13 CASSSYRRETQYF